This TCR beta chain came from a study of graft-versus-host responses after intestinal transplantation. Study as a whole: Every transplant recipient was induced with anti-thymocyte globulin, then maintained on tacrolimus and steroids for about 3 years. Overall study results and limits: GvH clones turned up in recipient marrow; some had shown up first in ileum or blood.

Sequencing was performed with immunoSEQ multiplex PCR; in TCRdb, only in-frame clones are kept and a portion is missing. In the table there are approximately 75,000 clones, around 87% of which are singletons. Concerning this clone itself: Its specificity is unknown.

This CDR3 comprises 18 residues. Germline loops: CDR1 SEHNR, CDR2 FQNEAQ (reference sequence). Trimming took 1 base from V and 5 from J; bases not matched to a gene: 12. The rearrangement uses TRBV7-9 and TRBJ2-5; the match to TRBD1 covers 11 bases. This specimen was unstimulated CD8+ T cells sorted from spleen or lymph node cells, taken before transplant. The source is a human donor who was the organ donor for an intestinal transplant. The CDR3, as DNA: TGTGCCAGCAGCTTAGTAGTGGCCGGGACAGGGGGTCGGGAGACCCAGTACTTC. Its translation: CASSLVVAGTGGRETQYF. Looking up the rest from reference TRBV7-9 and TRBJ2-5 gives the full variable domain: DTGVSQNPRHKITKRGQNVTFRCDPISEHNRLYWYRQTLGQGPEFLTYFQNEAQLEKSRLLSDRFSAERPKGSFSTLEIQRTEQGDSAMYLCASSLVVAGTGGRETQYFGPGTRLLVL.